The sequence of this T cell receptor (beta chain) was determined in a study of blood T cell repertoires in COVID-19. Study as a whole: Both acute and convalescent COVID-19 samples were obtained from the United States, Italy and Spain. Sample material is recorded as cDNA or gDNA derived from T cells, B-cell-depleted T cells, or PBMCs.

As processed by the authors: How many nucleated cells were present was estimated from reference gene primer amplification. Sequencing used immunoSEQ multiplex PCR; TCRdb keeps in-frame clones, though not all of them. That table furnishes V, J and clone size, whereas the DNA furnished D and trimming. The sample shows hundreds of thousands of clones, around 83% of them seen only once. The germline V gene has CDR1 MNHEY and CDR2 SMNVEV (reference sequence). V lost 8 bases to trimming and J lost 5 bases; unmatched junction nucleotides: 15. This CDR3 has 16 residues. The specimen sequenced was peripheral blood. The TCR originated in a woman aged 45-60 years with acute or convalescent COVID-19. The chain employs TRBV27 and TRBJ2-1; 7 positions match TRBD2. The CDR3 nucleotides read TGTGCCAGCGCCCCCAGTGGAGCGGGAAGGGACAATGAGCAGTTCTTC. Translation: CASAPSGAGRDNEQFF.